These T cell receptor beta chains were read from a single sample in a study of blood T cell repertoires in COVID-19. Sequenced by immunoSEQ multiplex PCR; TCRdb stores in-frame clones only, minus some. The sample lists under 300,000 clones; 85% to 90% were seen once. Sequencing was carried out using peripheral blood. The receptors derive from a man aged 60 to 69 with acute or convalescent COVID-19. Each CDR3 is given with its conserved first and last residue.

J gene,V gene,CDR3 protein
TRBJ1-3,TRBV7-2,CASSLAPFSRYF
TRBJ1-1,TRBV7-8,CASSSRGPTEAFF
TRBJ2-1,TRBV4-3,CASSQIGTAGDEQFF
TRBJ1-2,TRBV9,CASSRRGLGGYTF
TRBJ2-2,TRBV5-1,CASSLGQNTGELFF
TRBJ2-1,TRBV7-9,CASSLAKGYSYNEQFF
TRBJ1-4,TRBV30,CAWSALRDRGEKLFF
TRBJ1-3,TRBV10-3,CAITEAGNTIYF
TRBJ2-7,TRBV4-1,CASSQGISGRAYEQYF
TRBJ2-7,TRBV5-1,CASSAGTSGISSYEQYF